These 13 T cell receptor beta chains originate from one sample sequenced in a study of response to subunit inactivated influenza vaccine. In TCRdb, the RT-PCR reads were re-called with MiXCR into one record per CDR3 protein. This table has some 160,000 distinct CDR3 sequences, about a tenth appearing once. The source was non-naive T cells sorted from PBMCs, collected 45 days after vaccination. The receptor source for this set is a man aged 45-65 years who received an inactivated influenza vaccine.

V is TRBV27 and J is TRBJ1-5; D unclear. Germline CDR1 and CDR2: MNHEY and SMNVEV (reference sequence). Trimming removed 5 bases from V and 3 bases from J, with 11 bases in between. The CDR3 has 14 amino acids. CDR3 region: CASSSNLNNQPQHF. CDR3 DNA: TGTGCCAGCAGTAGTAACTTAAACAATCAGCCCCAGCATTTT.

The CDR3 DNA follows: TGTGCCAGCAGCTTTCCAGCGGGGGGTCAAGAGACCCAGTACTTC. Residues: CASSFPAGGQETQYF. The chain recombines TRBV7-2 with TRBJ2-5, with 9 nucleotides matching TRBD2. The CDR3 contains 15 residues. V gave up 3 bases and J gave up 2 bases; unmatched junction bases: 4. Per germline, CDR1 SGHTA and CDR2 FQGNSA.

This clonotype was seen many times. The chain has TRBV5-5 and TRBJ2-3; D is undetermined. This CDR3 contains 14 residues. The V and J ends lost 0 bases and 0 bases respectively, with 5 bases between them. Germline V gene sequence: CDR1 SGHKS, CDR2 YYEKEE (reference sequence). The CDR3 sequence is CASSLDQSTDTQYF. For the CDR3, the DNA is TGTGCCAGCAGCTTGGACCAGAGCACAGATACGCAGTATTTT.

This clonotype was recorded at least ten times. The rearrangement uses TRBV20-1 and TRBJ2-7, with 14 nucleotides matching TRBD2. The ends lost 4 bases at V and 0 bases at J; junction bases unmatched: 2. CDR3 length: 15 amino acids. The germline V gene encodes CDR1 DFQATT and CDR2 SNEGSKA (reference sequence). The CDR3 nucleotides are TGCAGTGCTATAGGGACTAGCGGGAGCTCCTACGAGCAGTACTTC. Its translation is CSAIGTSGSSYEQYF.

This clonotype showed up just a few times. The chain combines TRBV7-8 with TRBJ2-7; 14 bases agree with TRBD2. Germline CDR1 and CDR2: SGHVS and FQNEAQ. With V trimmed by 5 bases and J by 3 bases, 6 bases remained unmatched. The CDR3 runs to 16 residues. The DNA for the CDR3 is TGTGCCAGCAGCCGCGGGACTAGCGGGAGCCGCTACGAGCAGTACTTC. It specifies CASSRGTSGSRYEQYF.

In DNA, the CDR3 is TGTGCCAGCAGCCAACGGCCGGGGGCTGGGGCCAAAAACATTCAGTACTTC. Amino acids: CASSQRPGAGAKNIQYF. This chain connects TRBV16 to TRBJ2-4; TRBD1 or TRBD2 may be the D gene (6 bases each). The CDR3 is 17 residues long. Germline-derived CDR1 and CDR2 are KGHSY and FQNENV. V was cut by 2 bases and J by 1 base, with 15 bases left in between.

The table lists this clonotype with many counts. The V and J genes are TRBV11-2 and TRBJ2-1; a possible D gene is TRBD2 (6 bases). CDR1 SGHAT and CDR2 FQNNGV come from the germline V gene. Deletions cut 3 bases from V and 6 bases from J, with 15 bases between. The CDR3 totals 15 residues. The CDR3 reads CASSFRAGPTNEQFF. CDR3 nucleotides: TGTGCCAGCAGCTTCAGGGCGGGACCTACCAATGAGCAGTTCTTC.

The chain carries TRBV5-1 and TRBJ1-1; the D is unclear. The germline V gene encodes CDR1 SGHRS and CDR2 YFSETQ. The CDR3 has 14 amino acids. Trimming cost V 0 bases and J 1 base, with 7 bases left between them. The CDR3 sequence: CASSLAVANTEAFF. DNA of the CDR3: TGCGCCAGCAGCTTGGCCGTAGCGAACACTGAAGCTTTCTTT.

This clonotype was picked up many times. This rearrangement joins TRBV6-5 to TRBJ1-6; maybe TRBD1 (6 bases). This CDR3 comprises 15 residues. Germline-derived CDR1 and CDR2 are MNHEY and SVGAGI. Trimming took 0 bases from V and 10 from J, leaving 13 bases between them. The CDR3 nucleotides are TGTGCCAGCAGTTACTCGGCGCAGGGGCGGTCACCCCTCCACTTT. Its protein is CASSYSAQGRSPLHF.

CDR3 nucleotide sequence: TGTGCCAGCAGTTTAAAGCGCAATCAGCCCCAGCATTTT. Protein sequence: CASSLKRNQPQHF. The chain is built from TRBV28 and TRBJ1-5; D is unresolved. CDR1 and CDR2 from the germline V gene are MDHEN and SYDVKM. V was clipped by 2 bases and J by 2 bases, with 4 bases between them. This CDR3 has 13 residues.

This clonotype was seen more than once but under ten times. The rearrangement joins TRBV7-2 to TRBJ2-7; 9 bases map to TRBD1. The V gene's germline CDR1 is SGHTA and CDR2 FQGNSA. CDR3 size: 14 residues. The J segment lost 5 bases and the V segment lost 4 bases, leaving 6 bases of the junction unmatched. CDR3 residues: CASSWGQGEHEQYF. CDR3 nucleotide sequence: TGTGCCAGCAGCTGGGGACAGGGCGAGCACGAGCAGTACTTC.

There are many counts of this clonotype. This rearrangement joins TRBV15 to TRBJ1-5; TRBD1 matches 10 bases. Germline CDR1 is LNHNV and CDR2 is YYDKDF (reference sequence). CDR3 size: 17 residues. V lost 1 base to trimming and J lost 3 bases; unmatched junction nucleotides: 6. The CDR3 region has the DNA TGTGCCACCAGCAGAGGAGGCGACAGGGGGCACAATCAGCCCCAGCATTTT. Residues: CATSRGGDRGHNQPQHF.

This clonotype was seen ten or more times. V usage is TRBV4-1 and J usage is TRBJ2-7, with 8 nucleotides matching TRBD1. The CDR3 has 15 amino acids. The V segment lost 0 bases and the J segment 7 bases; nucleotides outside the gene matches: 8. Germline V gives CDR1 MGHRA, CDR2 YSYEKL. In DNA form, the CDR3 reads TGCGCCAGCAGCCAAGAGGGTCAGGGGGCACTTGAGCAGTACTTC. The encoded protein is CASSQEGQGALEQYF.